The clone carrying this T cell receptor beta chain is termed medium-sized. The antigen remains unidentified. A marrow graft followed busulfan-fludarabine conditioning, with cyclophosphamide on days +3 and +4. This record comes from a study of T cells after posttransplantation cyclophosphamide. The study's findings and limits: Donor CD8+ memory clones often dominated recipient blood repertoires at later times. TRB clonality was highly associated with recipient CMV seropositivity and reactivation. Tissue-infiltrating T cells from skin or gut overlapped little with blood T cells.

Germline CDR1 and CDR2: LGHNA and YSLEER. CDR3 size: 15 residues. Between the trimmed V and J ends, which lost 0 bases and 3 bases, there was a span of 12 bases. Repertoires were generated with immunoSEQ multiplex PCR, while TCRdb's copy carries only in-frame clones and drops some. The sample is made up of about 7,900 clones, none counted only once. The gene calls are TRBV4-3 and TRBJ2-7; a weak D match, TRBD2 (5 bases). The TCR originated in a male patient aged 30 to 39 who received an allogeneic stem cell transplant from an unrelated donor, was CMV-positive, and had acute and chronic GVHD. Part of the T cell pool may stem from the graft donor. Sequencing was performed on PBMCs, taken after an allogeneic stem cell transplant with post-transplant cyclophosphamide. The CDR3 region has the DNA TGCGCCAGCAGCCAAGATTTACGGGGATACTACGAGCAGTACTTC. Translating gives CASSQDLRGYYEQYF.